The next 19 T cell receptor beta chains were all read from a single sample in a study of T-cell reconstitution after alpha-beta-depleted transplantation in children. Unique molecular identifiers were used to barcode this TCRbeta library. TCRdb ran MiXCR on the PCR reads and lists one entry per CDR3 protein. The profile covers some 240,000 distinct CDR3 sequences, with around 12% appearing a single time and 2% to 3% taken by the ten largest. The sample was PBMCs from the stem cell graft donor, taken from the stem cell graft. The receptors were gathered from a human donor who donated a stem cell graft to a child with acute lymphoblastic leukemia.

In this sample, this clonotype turned up many times. The chain combines TRBV25-1 with TRBJ2-7, with 7 bases aligning to TRBD1. CDR1 and CDR2 (germline): MGHDK, SYGVNS. V lost 3 bases, J lost 5 bases, and 10 bases stayed unmatched. The CDR3 length is 15 residues. The CDR3 loop is CASSDLRTGFHEQYF. The CDR3 DNA sequence: TGTGCCAGCAGTGACCTAAGGACAGGTTTCCACGAGCAGTACTTC.

This clonotype was observed many times. The J gene is TRBJ1-2, the V gene TRBV4-2, with D unresolved. This CDR3 has 18 residues. Germline CDR1 reads LGHNA; CDR2 reads YNFKEQ. Trimming shortened V by 4 bases and J by 6 bases, and 27 bases separated the two germline ends. CDR3 protein: CASSPFGYLGPQSHGYTF. Written as DNA, the CDR3 is TGTGCCAGCAGCCCGTTCGGGTATCTAGGACCCCAGTCCCATGGCTACACCTTC.

This clonotype appeared many times. The rearrangement joins TRBV5-1 to TRBJ1-4; 7 positions agree with TRBD1. The CDR3 has 13 amino acids. Germline V gives CDR1 SGHRS, CDR2 YFSETQ. The trim removed 4 bases at V and 8 bases at J, leaving 5 bases unmatched. CDR3 in amino acids: CASSQGGPEKLFF. The CDR3 coding sequence is TGCGCCAGCAGCCAGGGGGGCCCAGAAAAACTGTTTTTT.

The rearrangement joins TRBV30 to TRBJ1-2; 7 bases match TRBD1. The germline V gene has CDR1 GTSNPN and CDR2 SVGIG (reference sequence). CDR3 size: 15 residues. Trimming removed 3 bases from V and 0 bases from J; junction bases left unmatched: 7. For the CDR3, the DNA is TGTGCCTGGAGCGTAACCGGGACAGCTAACTATGGCTACACCTTC. Encoded protein: CAWSVTGTANYGYTF.

This clonotype has ten or more counts. The chain recombines TRBV15 with TRBJ2-5; TRBD1 matches 7 bases. Germline values: CDR1 LNHNV, CDR2 YYDKDF (reference sequence). Germline trimming cut 2 bases from V and 4 bases from J; bases unmatched to any gene: 7. This CDR3 is built from 15 residues. The CDR3 region has the DNA TGTGCCACCAGCAGATTAACAGGGGCCTCAGAGACCCAGTACTTC. Translating it yields CATSRLTGASETQYF.

The chain couples TRBV18 to TRBJ2-1; perhaps D is TRBD1 or TRBD2 (5 bases each). The CDR3 has 15 residues. Between the trimmed V and J ends, which lost 4 bases and 5 bases, there was a span of 15 bases. Germline V gene data show CDR1 as KGHSH and CDR2 as LQKENI. CDR3 region: CASSLGAWGDNEQFF. CDR3 bases: TGTGCCAGCTCACTAGGGGCTTGGGGAGACAATGAGCAGTTCTTC.

In its sample, this clonotype was seen many times. V gene TRBV28 combines with J gene TRBJ2-7, with D possibly being TRBD2 (6 bases). The germline gives CDR1 MDHEN, CDR2 SYDVKM. The length of the CDR3 is 13 residues. Trimming stripped 7 bases from V and 5 bases from J, with 15 bases between. The CDR3 spells CASTPGGSDEQYF. CDR3 bases: TGTGCCAGCACGCCTGGGGGGTCGGACGAGCAGTACTTC.

This chain links TRBV5-1 with TRBJ2-1; 10 bases match TRBD2. J was trimmed by 10 bases and V by 0 bases; bases with no gene match: 7. This CDR3 has 15 residues. Germline loops: CDR1 SGHRS, CDR2 YFSETQ. CDR3 bases: TGCGCCAGCAGCTTGGCCCTAGCGGGGGTGGTAGAGCAGTTCTTC. Translated: CASSLALAGVVEQFF.

The V call is TRBV30, the J call TRBJ2-7, with TRBD1 matching over 7 bases. V lost 1 base and J lost 6; bases outside the gene matches: 3. Germline V gene data show CDR1 as GTSNPN and CDR2 as SVGIG (reference sequence). CDR3 length: 12 residues. Here the CDR3 DNA reads TGTGCCTGGAGTGACGACAGGGTCGAGCAGTACTTC. This encodes CAWSDDRVEQYF. Full variable domain (outside the CDR3, taken from reference TRBV30 and TRBJ2-7): SQTIHQWPATLVQPVGSPLSLECTVEGTSNPNLYWYRQAAGRGLQLLFYSVGIGQISSEVPQNLSASRPQDRQFILSSKKLLLSDSGFYLCAWSDDRVEQYFGPGTRLTVT.

This clonotype was counted at least ten times. V is TRBV21-1 and J is TRBJ2-1; TRBD2, as called in the table, went unchecked against the DNA. TRBV21-1 is given as a pseudogene. The CDR3 length is 15 residues. CDR3 amino acids: CASRTPSGSLYEQFF. The CDR3 DNA reads as TGTGCCAGCAGGACCCCTAGCGGGAGTCTCTATGAGCAGTTCTTC.

This clonotype came up many times. The chain combines TRBV5-1 with TRBJ2-7; a weak D match, TRBD1 (6 bases). V lost 0 bases, J lost 3 bases, and 25 bases lay in between. The V gene's germline CDR1 is SGHRS and CDR2 YFSETQ. This CDR3 is built from 19 residues. The CDR3: CASSLGGRTGQVHSYEQYF. The CDR3 coding sequence is TGCGCCAGCAGCTTGGGAGGGAGAACGGGACAAGTCCACAGCTACGAGCAGTACTTC.

This clonotype was seen at least ten times. V gene TRBV5-1 combines with J gene TRBJ1-2, with 7 bases matching TRBD1. Germline CDR1 and CDR2: SGHRS and YFSETQ. This CDR3 is built from 15 residues. Germline trimming cut 3 bases from V and 4 bases from J; bases unmatched to any gene: 9. The CDR3 DNA sequence: TGCGCCAGCAGCTCGAGCGCCGGGACAGCCTATGGCTACACCTTC. Protein: CASSSSAGTAYGYTF.

This clonotype has at least ten counts. The chain carries TRBV5-1 and TRBJ1-1; no clear D. The CDR3 is 13 residues long. Trimming took off 2 bases at V and 4 bases at J, with 9 bases between the two ends. The germline CDR1 and CDR2 sequences are SGHRS and YFSETQ. This CDR3 is CASSFIDGTEAFF. The CDR3 DNA reads as TGCGCCAGCAGCTTTATCGACGGCACTGAAGCTTTCTTT.

This clonotype was seen ten or more times. V usage is TRBV29-1 and J usage is TRBJ2-7; D call uncertain. V lost 3 bases and J lost 3, with 6 bases in between. Germline V gives CDR1 SQVTM, CDR2 ANQGSEA. The CDR3 contains 11 residues. The CDR3 reads CSVENSYEQYF. CDR3 DNA sequence: TGCAGCGTTGAGAACAGCTACGAGCAGTACTTC.

This clonotype was recorded many times. The chain has TRBV5-6 and TRBJ1-4; possible D gene TRBD1, 6 bases. Trimming took off 0 bases at V and 0 bases at J, with 12 bases between the two ends. The germline V gene has CDR1 SGHDT and CDR2 YYEEEE. This CDR3 comprises 17 residues. DNA for the CDR3: TGTGCCAGCAGCTTGGAACAGGGAGTTGCAACTAATGAAAAACTGTTTTTT. Its protein product is CASSLEQGVATNEKLFF.

This clonotype was observed at least ten times. This chain uses TRBV20-1 with TRBJ1-5; D may be TRBD1 (6 bases). There are 13 residues in the CDR3. CDR1 and CDR2 from the germline V gene are DFQATT and SNEGSKA (reference sequence). In DNA, the CDR3 is TGCAGCGCCCTTCCGGGGGCCGTTCAGCCCCAGCATTTT. This codes for CSALPGAVQPQHF.

This clonotype showed up many times. The chain recombines TRBV12-3 or TRBV12-4 with TRBJ2-1; D remains unclear. V was cut by 3 bases and J by 2 bases, with 11 bases left in between. The CDR3 totals 15 residues. CDR3 loop: CASSLGSGPYNEQFF. In DNA form, the CDR3 reads TGTGCCAGCAGTTTGGGCTCAGGCCCCTACAATGAGCAGTTCTTC.

This clonotype was detected ten times or more. The chain employs TRBV28 and TRBJ1-5; the D is unclear. CDR1 and CDR2 (germline): MDHEN, SYDVKM. V lost 3 bases and J 5 bases, leaving 5 bases between the germline ends. The CDR3 is 12 amino acids. The CDR3: CASSFYDQPQHF. The CDR3 coding sequence is TGTGCCAGCAGTTTTTATGATCAGCCCCAGCATTTT.

There are many counts of this clonotype. V usage is TRBV7-8 and J usage is TRBJ2-7, with D tentatively TRBD1 (6 bases). Germline V gives CDR1 SGHVS, CDR2 FQNEAQ. This CDR3 is built from 15 residues. V was clipped by 5 bases and J by 0 bases, with 14 bases between them. The CDR3 is CASSLYQGPSYEQYF. The DNA for the CDR3 is TGTGCCAGCAGCCTCTACCAGGGGCCCTCCTACGAGCAGTACTTC.